Sequencing of this TCR beta chain was carried out in a study of CD8 T cells in ankylosing spondylitis. Findings of the study overall: Fewer than ten highly homologous variants made up a TCR beta motif that seemed to typify ankylosing spondylitis blood. Disease-associated clonotypes exhibited CD8+ identity and were relatively infrequent in peripheral blood.

As the method for making TCR beta libraries, quantitative 5'-RACE with molecular barcodes was used. Each CDR3 protein gets one entry after TCRdb re-called the 5' RACE reads with MiXCR. Seen here are under 850,000 distinct CDR3 sequences, about 20% observed once, and the top ten hold around 20%. The CDR3 runs to 15 residues. CDR1 is SEHNR and CDR2 is FQNEAQ in the germline V gene (reference sequence). The ends were cut back, 5 bases at V and 3 bases at J, with 16 bases in the middle. In its sample, this clonotype was seen many times. The antigen is unknown. Sequencing was done on a sample of blood, either unsorted or a sorted T cell fraction (not recorded which). This TCR came from a male donor with ankylosing spondylitis. The chain carries TRBV7-9 and TRBJ1-2; weak D call: TRBD1 (5 bases). The CDR3 sequence is CASSPSEGLYYGYTF. The CDR3 DNA is TGTGCCAGCAGCCCCAGTGAGGGACTGTACTATGGCTACACCTTC.